This T cell receptor (beta chain) was recovered during a study of Graves' ophthalmopathy and Graves' hyperthyroidism. As the template, RNA transcripts were used to amplify TCR beta CDR3 regions. In the first round, RT-PCR was carried out with HTBI primers, and a multiplex PCR formed the second round. Using its own MiXCR run on the multiplex PCR reads, TCRdb lists one record per CDR3 protein. The repertoire consists of 1 million to 1.3 million distinct CDR3 sequences, with around a third occurring once and the leading ten covering 11%. Germline V gene data show CDR1 as SGHAT and CDR2 as FQDESV (reference sequence). V lost 6 bases and J lost 1, with 9 bases in between. This CDR3 contains 13 residues. As regards this clonotype: The conserved phenylalanine or tryptophan normally closing the CDR3 is absent here, so this likely arose from a read error.

The sequence was obtained from an adult man with Graves' hyperthyroidism. What was sequenced was peripheral blood or thyroid tissue (not recorded which). The rearrangement joins TRBV11-1 to TRBJ1-1; maybe TRBD1 (5 bases). The CDR3 coding sequence is TGTGCCAGCAGAAGGGGACCGAACACTGAAGCTTTCCTT. Translation gives CASRRGPNTEAFL.